The 2 T cell receptor beta chains presented below share a single source sample, sequenced in a study of blood T cell repertoires in COVID-19. TCRdb's copy holds only in-frame clones and misses some; the assay was immunoSEQ multiplex PCR. The sample lists tens of thousands of clones; about 83% were seen once. The sequenced sample consisted of peripheral blood. The source is a human donor in a cohort sampled during active COVID-19.

The V call is TRBV28, the J call TRBJ2-1; D gene ambiguous. Per the germline V gene, CDR1 is MDHEN and CDR2 is SYDVKM. This CDR3 comprises 11 residues. With 5 bases removed from V and 9 bases from J, the gap between germline ends came to 8 bases. The CDR3 here is CASSTFSEQFF. The CDR3 bases are TGTGCCAGCAGTACGTTCAGTGAGCAGTTCTTC.

The rearrangement joins TRBV28 to TRBJ2-7; D is possibly TRBD2 (5 bases). Deletions cut 7 bases from V and 0 bases from J, with 19 bases between. The CDR3 contains 16 residues. Looked up from germline, CDR1 is MDHEN and CDR2 is SYDVKM. The CDR3 region has the DNA TGTGCCAGCACCCCAGGTCCCGCTAGCAGCTCCTACGAGCAGTACTTC. Its translation: CASTPGPASSSYEQYF.